The T cell receptor beta chain under discussion was sequenced for a study of T cell responses to AZD1222 COVID-19 vaccine. Across the study: Some second doses came at about 4 weeks and others at about 12 weeks; these were pooled.

The count of this clone is one. What it binds is unknown. Clones were sequenced by immunoSEQ multiplex PCR, and TCRdb holds only the in-frame ones, with some missing. This table holds approximately 110,000 clones, around 94% found once. Unmatched junction bases numbered 3, after V lost 4 bases and J lost 2 bases. The CDR3 runs to 14 residues. Per the germline V gene, CDR1 is LGHDT and CDR2 is YNNKEL (reference sequence). Overall study results and limits: Unmutated variant regions are reportedly targeted by nearly half of spike-specific TCRs. Following two doses of AZD1222, Spike-specific TCR breadth and depth rose. Repertoire sampling was restricted to post-peak T cell response timepoints.

The material sequenced was peripheral blood, taken on day 0 of AZD1222 vaccination. The receptor was isolated from an adult in good health. The chain links TRBV3-1 (or the pseudogene TRBV3-2) to TRBJ1-1; TRBD1 agrees at 8 bases. This CDR3 is CASSPDRVNTEAFF. CDR3 DNA sequence: TGTGCCAGCAGCCCGGACAGGGTTAACACTGAAGCTTTCTTT.